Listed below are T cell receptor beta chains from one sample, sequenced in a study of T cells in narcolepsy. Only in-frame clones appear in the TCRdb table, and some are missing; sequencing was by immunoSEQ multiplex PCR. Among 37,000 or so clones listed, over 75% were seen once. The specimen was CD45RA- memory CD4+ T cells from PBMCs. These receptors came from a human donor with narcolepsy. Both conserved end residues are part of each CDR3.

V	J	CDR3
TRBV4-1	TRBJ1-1	CASSLNSRADMNTEAFF
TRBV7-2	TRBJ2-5	CASSYGGYQETQYF
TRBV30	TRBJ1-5	CAWSVGLANSNQPQHF
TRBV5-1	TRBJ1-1	CASSLGRDRVWGRDTEAFF
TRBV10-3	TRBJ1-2	CAISDPGQGRYGYTF
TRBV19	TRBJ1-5	CASSTPRQGNQPQHF
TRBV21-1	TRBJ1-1	CASSAGQGSVGGYDTEAFF
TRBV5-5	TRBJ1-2	CASSPPGGGIYGYTF
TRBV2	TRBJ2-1	CASSVLASSEQFF
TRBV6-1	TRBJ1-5	CASSSDSLGNQPQHF
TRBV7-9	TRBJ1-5	CASSPTGTHQPQHF
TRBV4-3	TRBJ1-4	CASSQGGASNEKLFF
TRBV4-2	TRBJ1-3	CASSQDPGRYSGNTIYF
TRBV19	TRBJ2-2	CASSPTGGSTGGLFF
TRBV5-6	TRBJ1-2	CASRRDRTNYGYTF
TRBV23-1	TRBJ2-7	CASSQGSTLYEQYF
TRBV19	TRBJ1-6	CASTGTENSPLHF
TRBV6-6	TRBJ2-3	CASSYPATDTQYF
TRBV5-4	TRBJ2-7	CASREGLKNEQYF
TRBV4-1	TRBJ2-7	CASSRRDFTSYEQYF
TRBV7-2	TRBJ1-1	CASSIPGQIPWAFF
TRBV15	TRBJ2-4	CATSRWGPGENIQYF
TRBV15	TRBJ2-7	CATSRGAIGANYEQYF
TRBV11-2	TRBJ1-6	CASSFLGQGSGSPLHF
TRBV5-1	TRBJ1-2	CASSLGDRGNYGYTF
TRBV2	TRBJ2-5	CASSDSGYQETQYF
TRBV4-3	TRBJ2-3	CASSQDYGTADTQYF
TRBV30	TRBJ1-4	CAWRRPNEKLFF
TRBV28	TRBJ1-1	CASSLRGGRTEAFF
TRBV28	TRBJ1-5	CASSRQGNQPQHF
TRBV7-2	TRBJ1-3	CASRERTHGGNTIYF
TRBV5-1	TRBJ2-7	CASSSPGDEQYF
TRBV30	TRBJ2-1	CAWSPGWASGEQFF
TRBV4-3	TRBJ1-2	CASSRAITDSNGYTF
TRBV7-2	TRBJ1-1	CASSYSGTTSNTEAFF
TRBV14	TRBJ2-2	CASSQVRINTGELFF
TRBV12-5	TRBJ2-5	CASGGVRGAVRETQYF
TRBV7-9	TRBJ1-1	CASSFSTENTEAFF
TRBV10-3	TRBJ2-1	CAISDGTRRFF
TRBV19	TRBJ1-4	CASTMGRVSSEKLFF
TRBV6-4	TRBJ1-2	CASSDSSGAGGYTF
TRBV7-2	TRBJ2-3	CASSLLAGGPDTQYF
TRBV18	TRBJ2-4	CASSQDRVFGNIQYF
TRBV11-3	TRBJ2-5	CASSFSGETQYF
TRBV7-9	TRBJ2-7	CASSPGVEQYF
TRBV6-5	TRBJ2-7	CASSYGNTYEQYF
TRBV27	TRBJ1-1	CASSFYPFRVGTEAFF
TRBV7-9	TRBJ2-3	CASSPGLAGLTDTQYF
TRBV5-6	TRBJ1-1	CASSVQRTEAFF
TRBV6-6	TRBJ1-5	CASTRSGPNQPQHF
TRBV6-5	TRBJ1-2	CASKDRRGGYTF
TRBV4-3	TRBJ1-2	CASSQDRGAPGGCTF
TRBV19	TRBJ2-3	CASSGGTGGDTQYF